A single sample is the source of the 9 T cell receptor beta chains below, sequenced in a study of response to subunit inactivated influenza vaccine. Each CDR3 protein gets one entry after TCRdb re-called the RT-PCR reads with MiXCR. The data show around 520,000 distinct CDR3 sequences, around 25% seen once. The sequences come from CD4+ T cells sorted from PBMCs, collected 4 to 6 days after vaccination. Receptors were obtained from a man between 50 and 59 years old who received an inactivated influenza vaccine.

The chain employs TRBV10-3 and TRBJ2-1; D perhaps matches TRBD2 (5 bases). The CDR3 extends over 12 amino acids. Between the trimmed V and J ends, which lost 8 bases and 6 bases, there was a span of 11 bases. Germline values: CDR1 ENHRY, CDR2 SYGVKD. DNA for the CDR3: TGTGCCATCCGGACCGCGGGCAATGAGCAGTTCTTC. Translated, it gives CAIRTAGNEQFF.

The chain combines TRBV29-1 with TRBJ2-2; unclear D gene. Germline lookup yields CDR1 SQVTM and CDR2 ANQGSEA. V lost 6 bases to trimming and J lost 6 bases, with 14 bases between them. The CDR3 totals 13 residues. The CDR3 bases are TGCAGCGTGTCCCTCACGGATCCCGGGGAGCTGTTTTTT. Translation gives CSVSLTDPGELFF.

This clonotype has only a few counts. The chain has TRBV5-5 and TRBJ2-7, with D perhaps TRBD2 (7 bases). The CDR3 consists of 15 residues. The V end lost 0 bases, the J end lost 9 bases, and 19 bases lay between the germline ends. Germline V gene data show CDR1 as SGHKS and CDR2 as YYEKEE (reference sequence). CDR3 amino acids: CASSLVGAGAASQYF. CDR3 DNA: TGTGCCAGCAGCTTGGTAGGGGCGGGGGCCGCCTCGCAGTACTTC. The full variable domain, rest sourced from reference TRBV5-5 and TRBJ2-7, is DAGVTQSPTHLIKTRGQQVTLRCSPISGHKSVSWYQQVLGQGPQFIFQYYEKEERGRGNFPDRFSARQFPNYSSELNVNALLLGDSALYLCASSLVGAGAASQYFGPGTRLTVT.

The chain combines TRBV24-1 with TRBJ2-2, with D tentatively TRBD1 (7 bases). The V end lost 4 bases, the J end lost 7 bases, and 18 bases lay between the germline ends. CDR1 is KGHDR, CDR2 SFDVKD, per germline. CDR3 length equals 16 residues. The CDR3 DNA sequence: TGTGCCACCAGTGACCGCCGACAGGGAGGATTCGGGGAGCTGTTTTTT. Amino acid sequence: CATSDRRQGGFGELFF.

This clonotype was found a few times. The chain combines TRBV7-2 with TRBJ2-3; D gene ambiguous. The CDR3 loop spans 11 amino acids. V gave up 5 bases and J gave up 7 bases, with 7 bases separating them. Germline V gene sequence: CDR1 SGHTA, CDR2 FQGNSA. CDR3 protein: CASSGHHTQYF. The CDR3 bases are TGTGCCAGCAGCGGTCACCATACGCAGTATTTT.

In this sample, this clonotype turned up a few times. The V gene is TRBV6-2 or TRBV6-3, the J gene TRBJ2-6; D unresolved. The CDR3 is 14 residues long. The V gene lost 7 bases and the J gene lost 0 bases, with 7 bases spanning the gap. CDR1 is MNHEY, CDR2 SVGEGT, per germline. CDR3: CASTKNSGANVLTF. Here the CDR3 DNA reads TGTGCCAGCACAAAAAACTCTGGGGCCAACGTCCTGACTTTC.

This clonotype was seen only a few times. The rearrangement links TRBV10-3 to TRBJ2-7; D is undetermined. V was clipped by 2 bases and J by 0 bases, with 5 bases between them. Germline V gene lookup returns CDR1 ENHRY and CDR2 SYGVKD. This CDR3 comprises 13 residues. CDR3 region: CAISEKVSYEQYF. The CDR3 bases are TGTGCCATCAGTGAGAAGGTCTCCTACGAGCAGTACTTC.

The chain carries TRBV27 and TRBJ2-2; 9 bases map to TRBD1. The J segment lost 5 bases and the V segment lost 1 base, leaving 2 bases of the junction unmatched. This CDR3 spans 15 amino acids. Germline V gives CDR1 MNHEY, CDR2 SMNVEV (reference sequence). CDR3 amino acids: CASSLYRGPTGELFF. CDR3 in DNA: TGTGCCAGCAGTTTATACAGGGGGCCTACCGGGGAGCTGTTTTTT.

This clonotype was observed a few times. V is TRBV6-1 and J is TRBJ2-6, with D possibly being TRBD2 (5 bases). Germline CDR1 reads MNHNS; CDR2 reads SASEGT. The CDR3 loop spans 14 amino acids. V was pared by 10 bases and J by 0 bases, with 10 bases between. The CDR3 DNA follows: TGTGCCACCGTAGGGAGCTCTGGGGCCAACGTCCTGACTTTC. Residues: CATVGSSGANVLTF.